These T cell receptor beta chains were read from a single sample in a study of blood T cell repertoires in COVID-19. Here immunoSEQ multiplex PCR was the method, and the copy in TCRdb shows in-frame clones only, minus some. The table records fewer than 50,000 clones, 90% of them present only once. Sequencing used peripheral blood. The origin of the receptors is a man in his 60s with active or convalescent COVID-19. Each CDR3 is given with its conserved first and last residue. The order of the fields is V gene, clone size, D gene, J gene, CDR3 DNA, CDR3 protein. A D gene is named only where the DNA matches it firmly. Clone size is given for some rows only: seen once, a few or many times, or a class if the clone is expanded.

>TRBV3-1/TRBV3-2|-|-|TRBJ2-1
TGTGCCAGCGGTCTCCTTGAGGAGCAGTTCTTC
CASGLLEEQFF
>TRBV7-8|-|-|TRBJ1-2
TGTGCCAGCAGCTTAGCGACAGGAGGCTACACCTTC
CASSLATGGYTF
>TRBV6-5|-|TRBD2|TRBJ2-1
TGTGCCAGCAGCTTAGCGGGAGTCGACTACAATGAGCAGTTCTTC
CASSLAGVDYNEQFF
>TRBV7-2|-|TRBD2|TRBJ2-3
TGTGCCAGCAGCTTAGCCCCTCTAGCGGGAGGTAGGGCAGATACGCAGTATTTT
CASSLAPLAGGRADTQYF
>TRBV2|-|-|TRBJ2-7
TGTGCCAGCCAAGCAGGGGCTTACGAGCAGTACTTC
CASQAGAYEQYF
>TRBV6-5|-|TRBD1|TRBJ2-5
TGTGCCAGCAGGCCGACAGGGGCCCAAAAAGAGACCCAGTACTTC
CASRPTGAQKETQYF
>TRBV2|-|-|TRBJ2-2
TGTGCCAGCAGTGTCCGGCAGGCGAACACCGGGGAGCTGTTTTTT
CASSVRQANTGELFF
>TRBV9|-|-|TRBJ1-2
TGTGCCAGCAGCGTAGCTACGCCGGGGAGCTCCTATGGCTACACCTTC
CASSVATPGSSYGYTF
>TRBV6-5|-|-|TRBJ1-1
TGTGCCAGCAGTAACAGACAGAACACTGAAGCTTTCTTT
CASSNRQNTEAFF
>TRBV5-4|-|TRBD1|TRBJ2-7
TGTGCCAGCAGCGGGGACAGGGGGCTCAGCGAGCAGTACTTC
CASSGDRGLSEQYF
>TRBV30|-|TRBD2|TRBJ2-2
TGTGCCTGGAGTGTAGGAAGCGGGAGCACCGGGGAGCTGTTTTTT
CAWSVGSGSTGELFF
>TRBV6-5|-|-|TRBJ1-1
TGTGCCAGCAGCCAGAGACAGGCGCTGAACACTGAAGCTTTCTTT
CASSQRQALNTEAFF
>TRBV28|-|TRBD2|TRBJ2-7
TGTGCCAGCCGATGGGGGGAGGGCTTCCCCGAGCAGTACTTC
CASRWGEGFPEQYF
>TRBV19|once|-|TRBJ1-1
TGTGCCAGCCAGCGGACGGTGAACACTGAAGCTTTCTTT
CASQRTVNTEAFF
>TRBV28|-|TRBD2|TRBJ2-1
TGTGCCAGCAGGAGCGGGATAGTCTCCTACAATGAGCAGTTCTTC
CASRSGIVSYNEQFF
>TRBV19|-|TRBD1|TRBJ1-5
TGTGCCAGTAGTATTTCCGGGACAGGAGGGGCCTCCAATCAGCCCCAGCATTTT
CASSISGTGGASNQPQHF
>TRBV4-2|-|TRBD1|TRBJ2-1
TGTGCCAGCAGCCCCCGTGACAGGGGGCAAAATGAGCAGTTCTTC
CASSPRDRGQNEQFF
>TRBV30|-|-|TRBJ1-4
TGTGCCTGGAGTCCCCGTTACAGGGCTAATGAAAAACTGTTTTTT
CAWSPRYRANEKLFF
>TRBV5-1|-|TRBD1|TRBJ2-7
TGCGCCAGCAGCAAATCCGGGACAGGGTCTCGGAGGGAGCAGTACTTC
CASSKSGTGSRREQYF
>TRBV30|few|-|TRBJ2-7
TGTGCCTGGAGTCGAGGGAGCTCCTACGAGCAGTACTTC
CAWSRGSSYEQYF
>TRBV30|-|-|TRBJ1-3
TGTGCCTGGAGCGCGGGGCTAGGAAACACCATATATTTT
CAWSAGLGNTIYF
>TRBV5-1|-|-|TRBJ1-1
TGCGCCAGCAGCCCCGGTCCGAACACTGAAGCTTTCTTT
CASSPGPNTEAFF
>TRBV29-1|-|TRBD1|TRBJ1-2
TGCAGCAGTAACAGGGGCGGTGGCTACACCTTC
CSSNRGGGYTF
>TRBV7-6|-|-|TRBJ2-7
TGTGCCAGCAGCTGGAAGACAGGACTAGGAACAGTCCACGAGCAGTACTTC
CASSWKTGLGTVHEQYF
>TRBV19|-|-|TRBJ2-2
TGTGCCAGTAGTATTCCACGTCTAGACTGGAACACCGGGGAGCTGTTTTTT
CASSIPRLDWNTGELFF
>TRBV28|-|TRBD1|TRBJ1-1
TGTGCCATCACAGGGGGGACACCGAACACTGAAGCTTTCTTT
CAITGGTPNTEAFF
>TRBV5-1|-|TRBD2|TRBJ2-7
TGCGCCAGCAGCTTAGCGGGGTCCCGCGAGCAGTACTTC
CASSLAGSREQYF
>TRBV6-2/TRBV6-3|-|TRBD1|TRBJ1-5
TGTGCCAGCAGTTACGGCAGGGGGCCTAATCAGCCCCAGCATTTT
CASSYGRGPNQPQHF
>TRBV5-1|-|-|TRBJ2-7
TGCGCCAGCAGACCCGGGACGGACTACTACGAGCAGTACTTC
CASRPGTDYYEQYF
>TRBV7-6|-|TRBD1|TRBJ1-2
TGTGCCAGCAGCTTAGCGCTCAGTCAGGGGGTCGGTGGCTACACCTTC
CASSLALSQGVGGYTF
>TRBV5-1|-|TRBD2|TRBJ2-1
TGCGCCAGCAGCTTGATGAGCGGGAGCTACAATGAGCAGTTCTTC
CASSLMSGSYNEQFF
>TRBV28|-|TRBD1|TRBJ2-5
TGTGCCAGCAGTTTATGGACAGGGCTTTGGACCCAGTACTTC
CASSLWTGLWTQYF
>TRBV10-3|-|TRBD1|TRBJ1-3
TGTGCCATCAGTGTGGACAGGGGCGACACCATATATTTT
CAISVDRGDTIYF
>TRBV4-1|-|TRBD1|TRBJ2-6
TGCGCCAGCAGCCAAGGGGGACAGGGCCCCTCTGGGGCCAACGTCCTGACTTTC
CASSQGGQGPSGANVLTF
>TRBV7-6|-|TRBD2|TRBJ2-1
TGTGCCAGCAGCTTAGCTTGGACTAGCAATGAGCAGTTCTTC
CASSLAWTSNEQFF
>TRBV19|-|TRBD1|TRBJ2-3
TGTGCCAGTAGTATCGGACAGGGTACAGATACGCAGTATTTT
CASSIGQGTDTQYF
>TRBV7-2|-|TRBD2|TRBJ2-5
TGTGCCAGCAGGGGCGGGGGGAACCAAGAGACCCAGTACTTC
CASRGGGNQETQYF
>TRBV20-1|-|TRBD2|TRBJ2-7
TGCAGTGCTAGTTTTGCTAGCGGGTTTGGAGAGCAGTACTTC
CSASFASGFGEQYF
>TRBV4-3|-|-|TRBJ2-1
TGCGCCAGCAGCCAAGAACGGGGAACCGGACGGTACAATGAGCAGTTCTTC
CASSQERGTGRYNEQFF
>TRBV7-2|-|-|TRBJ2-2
TGTGCCAGCAGCCCCGACAGTTGGGTTGGCGGGGAGCTGTTTTTT
CASSPDSWVGGELFF